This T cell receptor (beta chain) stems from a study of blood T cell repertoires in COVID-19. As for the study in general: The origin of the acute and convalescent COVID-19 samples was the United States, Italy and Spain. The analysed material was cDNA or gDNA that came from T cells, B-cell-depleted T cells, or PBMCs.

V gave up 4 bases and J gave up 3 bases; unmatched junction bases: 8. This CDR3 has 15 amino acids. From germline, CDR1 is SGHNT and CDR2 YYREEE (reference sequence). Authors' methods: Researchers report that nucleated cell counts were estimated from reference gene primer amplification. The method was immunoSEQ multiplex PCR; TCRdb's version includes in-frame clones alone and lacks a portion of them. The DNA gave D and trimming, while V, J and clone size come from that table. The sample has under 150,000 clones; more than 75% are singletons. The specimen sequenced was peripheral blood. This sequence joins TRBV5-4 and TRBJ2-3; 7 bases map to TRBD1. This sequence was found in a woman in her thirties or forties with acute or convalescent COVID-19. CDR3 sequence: CASSQPTGVTDTQYF. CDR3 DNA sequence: TGTGCCAGCAGCCAACCCACAGGGGTTACAGATACGCAGTATTTT.